Each of the 4 T cell receptor beta chains below was sequenced from the same sample in a study of cytomegalovirus exposure and HLA in healthy donors. It was with 60 Vbeta and 13 Jbeta primers that the PCR ran. Only in-frame clones appear in the TCRdb table, and some are missing; sequencing was by immunoSEQ multiplex PCR. The listing contains about 40,000 clones. The sequencing input was PBMCs. The receptor set was obtained from a man in his forties or fifties in good health and CMV-seropositive.

The V gene is TRBV11-2, the J gene TRBJ2-3, with 12 bases that match TRBD2. The trim removed 5 bases at V and 6 bases at J, leaving 18 bases unmatched. The CDR3 spans 19 residues. Looked up from germline, CDR1 is SGHAT and CDR2 is FQNNGV. The CDR3 nucleotides read TGTGCCAGCAGCCCGAGGATGGGGCTAGCGGGAGGGGAAGGGGATACGCAGTATTTT. Encoded protein: CASSPRMGLAGGEGDTQYF.

J is TRBJ2-2 and V is TRBV28; no reliable D call. CDR1 MDHEN and CDR2 SYDVKM come from the germline V gene. Trimming left V 2 bases short and J 3 bases short, with 4 bases between. This CDR3 spans 13 amino acids. The CDR3 loop reads CASSLVDTGELFF. CDR3 bases: TGTGCCAGCAGTTTAGTAGACACCGGGGAGCTGTTTTTT.

The rearrangement joins TRBV7-3 to TRBJ2-3; 8 bases fit TRBD2. Germline CDR1 reads SGHTA; CDR2 reads FQGTGA. The CDR3 is 15 residues long. The ends lost 7 bases at V and 0 bases at J; junction bases unmatched: 6. The CDR3 nucleotides are TGTGCCAGCAACCGGGAGGGGCTTAGCACAGATACGCAGTATTTT. This encodes CASNREGLSTDTQYF.

The DNA of the CDR3 is TGTGCCAGTAGTTTTATCTCCCAGCCCCAGCATTTT. It codes for CASSFISQPQHF. V and J are TRBV19 and TRBJ1-5; no definite D call. CDR1 and CDR2 from the germline V gene are LNHDA and SQIVND (reference sequence). The CDR3 is made up of 12 amino acids. Trimming took off 5 bases at V and 7 bases at J, with 9 bases between the two ends.